The 20 T cell receptor beta chains reported below all come from one sample, sequenced in a study of identical twins. TCRdb redid the calling of the 5' RACE reads with MiXCR, one entry per CDR3 protein. The sample holds hundreds of thousands of distinct CDR3 sequences, over 8.5% seen once. These data also formed part of another study, on yellow fever vaccine responses in identical twins.

Sequencing used CD8+ T cells sorted from blood. The receptors derive from a woman in her late teens or twenties in good health.

This clonotype was detected many times. This chain links TRBV7-2 with TRBJ2-3, with 9 bases fitting TRBD2. The CDR3 is 16 amino acids. Looked up from germline, CDR1 is SGHTA and CDR2 is FQGNSA. Trimming took 2 bases from V and 6 from J; bases not matched to a gene: 9. The CDR3 coding sequence is TGTGCCAGCAGCTTACTAGCGGGATTTTATGGGGATACGCAGTATTTT. It is translated as CASSLLAGFYGDTQYF.

This chain joins TRBV13 and TRBJ2-5; a possible D gene is TRBD1 (6 bases). Germline V gives CDR1 PRHDT, CDR2 FYEKMQ (reference sequence). V was clipped by 0 bases and J by 5 bases, with 13 bases between them. The CDR3 is made up of 15 amino acids. CDR3 DNA: TGTGCCAGCAGCTTAGGGCAGGGGTTTTCGGAGACCCAGTACTTC. Its translation is CASSLGQGFSETQYF.

This clonotype was detected many times. Here the CDR3 DNA reads TGCGCCAGCAGCCAAGATCGGGGCCAGGGGGGCCAGCCCCAGCATTTT. Encoded protein: CASSQDRGQGGQPQHF. The chain carries TRBV4-3 and TRBJ1-5; 7 bases map to TRBD1. Germline CDR1 and CDR2: LGHNA and YSLEER. Germline trimming cut 0 bases from V and 7 bases from J; bases unmatched to any gene: 9. This CDR3 contains 16 residues.

The chain links TRBV7-3 to TRBJ2-1; tentative D call: TRBD2 (6 bases). V was trimmed by 1 base and J by 6 bases, leaving 13 bases between them. The CDR3 loop spans 15 amino acids. Looked up from germline, CDR1 is SGHTA and CDR2 is FQGTGA. The CDR3 region has the DNA TGTGCCAGCAGCTTAATTGGAGGGGCAGGCAATGAGCAGTTCTTC. Amino acid sequence: CASSLIGGAGNEQFF.

The chain uses TRBV6-5 and TRBJ1-2; the D gene is possibly TRBD1 (6 bases). Germline V lookup: CDR1 MNHEY, CDR2 SVGAGI. V was shortened by 4 bases and J by 8 bases, with 20 bases between the two germline ends. CDR3 length equals 15 residues. The CDR3 region is CASSFRQEFRRGYTF. DNA for the CDR3: TGTGCCAGCAGTTTTCGACAGGAGTTCCGTAGAGGCTACACCTTC.

This clonotype was seen repeatedly, ten times or more. The chain combines TRBV10-3 with TRBJ2-3; 10 bases match TRBD2. Germline assignment: CDR1 ENHRY and CDR2 SYGVKD. Trimming took 3 bases from V and 1 from J; bases not matched to a gene: 7. There are 17 residues in the CDR3. The CDR3 DNA reads TGTGCCATCAGTGAAACCGGGACTAGCGCCCGCACAGATACGCAGTATTTT. It is translated as CAISETGTSARTDTQYF.

This clonotype occurred many times. The chain links TRBV28 to TRBJ1-1, with D uncertain. Germline V gene data show CDR1 as MDHEN and CDR2 as SYDVKM. This CDR3 contains 16 residues. The V gene lost 3 bases and the J gene lost 7 bases, with 21 bases spanning the gap. CDR3 sequence (DNA): TGTGCCAGCAGTTTCAATCCGTCAATGATAGAACGTGAAGCTTTCTTT. It translates to CASSFNPSMIEREAFF.

The rearrangement joins TRBV4-2 to TRBJ2-2; unclear D gene. The V and J ends lost 4 bases and 5 bases respectively, with 11 bases between them. There are 14 residues in the CDR3. In germline, CDR1 is LGHNA, CDR2 YNFKEQ. The CDR3 sequence: CASSPLGMTGELFF. DNA for the CDR3: TGTGCCAGCAGCCCCCTTGGAATGACCGGGGAGCTGTTTTTT.

This chain links TRBV6-5 with TRBJ1-1; D remains ambiguous. Germline V gene sequence: CDR1 MNHEY, CDR2 SVGAGI. V lost 0 bases and J 4 bases, leaving 18 bases between the germline ends. This CDR3 comprises 17 residues. The CDR3, as DNA: TGTGCCAGCAGTTACTCGACGGCTAACGGGGTAGGCACTGAAGCTTTCTTT. Its protein is CASSYSTANGVGTEAFF.

Ten or more counts support this clonotype. The chain recombines TRBV5-1 with TRBJ2-1; 8 positions match TRBD2. Germline-derived CDR1 and CDR2 are SGHRS and YFSETQ. The V gene end was trimmed by 0 bases and the J gene end by 7 bases; junction bases not matched to a gene: 12. The CDR3 consists of 17 residues. The CDR3 DNA reads as TGCGCCAGCAGCTTGGCCCTGACGGGGGGGCCGTGGAATGAGCAGTTCTTC. Protein product: CASSLALTGGPWNEQFF. Combining the CDR3 with reference TRBV5-1 and TRBJ2-1 gives the whole variable domain KAGVTQTPRYLIKTRGQQVTLSCSPISGHRSVSWYQQTPGQGLQFLFEYFSETQRNKGNFPGRFSGRQFSNSRSEMNVSTLELGDSALYLCASSLALTGGPWNEQFFGPGTRLTVL.

This clonotype was seen more than once but under ten times. The genes are TRBV12-5 and TRBJ2-3; D gene uncertain. V was shortened by 1 base and J by 6 bases, with 5 bases between the two germline ends. The germline V gene has CDR1 LGHNT and CDR2 FRNRAP. The CDR3 length is 12 residues. CDR3 sequence: CASGLEWDTQYF. CDR3 nucleotides: TGTGCTAGTGGTTTGGAATGGGATACGCAGTATTTT.

This clonotype has a handful of counts. The chain has TRBV20-1 and TRBJ2-1; 9 bases map to TRBD2. CDR1 and CDR2 from the germline V gene are DFQATT and SNEGSKA (reference sequence). The CDR3 has 15 amino acids. The ends lost 1 base at V and 7 bases at J; junction bases unmatched: 8. CDR3 sequence (DNA): TGCAGTGCTAGAGGGGGGCGGGAGGGCCTGAATGAGCAGTTCTTC. This sequence encodes CSARGGREGLNEQFF.

V and J are TRBV15 and TRBJ2-2; TRBD1 matches 12 bases. CDR1 LNHNV and CDR2 YYDKDF come from the germline V gene (reference sequence). The CDR3 has 15 amino acids. The V segment lost 8 bases and the J segment 7 bases; nucleotides outside the gene matches: 8. The CDR3 region is CATSRDRGLVGELFF. The CDR3 DNA sequence: TGTGCCACCTCGAGGGACAGGGGGCTGGTCGGGGAGCTGTTTTTT.

The V and J genes are TRBV7-9 and TRBJ2-5; the match to TRBD1 covers 10 bases. The CDR3 runs 15 residues. Per germline, CDR1 SEHNR and CDR2 FQNEAQ (reference sequence). The V gene end was trimmed by 5 bases and the J gene end by 5 bases; junction bases not matched to a gene: 8. The CDR3: CASSPWDRGLETQYF. CDR3 bases: TGTGCCAGCAGCCCGTGGGACAGGGGTTTGGAGACCCAGTACTTC.

This clonotype was detected only a few times. J is TRBJ2-5 and V is TRBV6-5; the D gene could be TRBD1 or TRBD2 (7 bases each). The length of the CDR3 is 18 residues. Germline CDR1 and CDR2: MNHEY and SVGAGI. Between the trimmed V and J ends, which lost 2 bases and 2 bases, there was a span of 21 bases. In nucleotides, the CDR3 is TGTGCCAGCAGTTACAGACAGGGAGCCCTAGCGGAGCAAGAGACCCAGTACTTC. Translating it yields CASSYRQGALAEQETQYF.

There are a few counts of this clonotype. The chain has TRBV29-1 and TRBJ1-2; tentatively, D is TRBD1 (5 bases). The CDR3 loop spans 13 amino acids. Per the germline V gene, CDR1 is SQVTM and CDR2 is ANQGSEA. Between the trimmed V and J ends, which lost 7 bases and 5 bases, there was a span of 17 bases. CDR3 region: CSGETAENYGYTF. The CDR3 bases are TGCAGCGGGGAGACAGCTGAGAATTATGGCTACACCTTC.

This clonotype showed up many times. This chain links TRBV28 with TRBJ2-7; TRBD1 aligns across 9 bases. Germline V gives CDR1 MDHEN, CDR2 SYDVKM. With V trimmed by 5 bases and J by 2 bases, 7 bases remained unmatched. The CDR3 sequence is 15 residues long. The CDR3 DNA follows: TGTGCCAGCAGTCCCCTGGACAGGGGCCCCTACGAGCAGTACTTC. Encoded protein: CASSPLDRGPYEQYF.

J is TRBJ2-6 and V is TRBV15; 8 positions agree with TRBD1. V lost 3 bases, J lost 4 bases, and 17 bases stayed unmatched. Germline-derived CDR1 and CDR2 are LNHNV and YYDKDF (reference sequence). The CDR3 has 20 residues. CDR3 sequence (DNA): TGTGCCACCAGCAGGCTCACAGGGGGTTCCCTTCGTCCCGGGGCCAACGTCCTGACTTTC. It encodes CATSRLTGGSLRPGANVLTF.

This clonotype occurred a few times. The chain has TRBV6-2 or TRBV6-3 and TRBJ2-3, with 10 bases identical to TRBD2. Germline V CDR1 and CDR2: MNHEY, SVGEGT. The V gene end was trimmed by 5 bases and the J gene end by 4 bases; junction bases not matched to a gene: 3. This CDR3 has 14 amino acids. This CDR3 reads CASSRLAGADTQYF. CDR3 nucleotides: TGTGCCAGCAGTCGACTAGCGGGTGCAGATACGCAGTATTTT.

This clonotype has at least ten counts. The rearrangement uses TRBV29-1 and TRBJ2-1, with a weak D call TRBD2 (6 bases). Trimming cost V 2 bases and J 1 base, with 9 bases left between them. This CDR3 is 14 amino acids long. Germline assignment: CDR1 SQVTM and CDR2 ANQGSEA. The CDR3: CSVEYRESYNEQFF. CDR3 nucleotides: TGCAGCGTTGAATACCGGGAGTCCTACAATGAGCAGTTCTTC.